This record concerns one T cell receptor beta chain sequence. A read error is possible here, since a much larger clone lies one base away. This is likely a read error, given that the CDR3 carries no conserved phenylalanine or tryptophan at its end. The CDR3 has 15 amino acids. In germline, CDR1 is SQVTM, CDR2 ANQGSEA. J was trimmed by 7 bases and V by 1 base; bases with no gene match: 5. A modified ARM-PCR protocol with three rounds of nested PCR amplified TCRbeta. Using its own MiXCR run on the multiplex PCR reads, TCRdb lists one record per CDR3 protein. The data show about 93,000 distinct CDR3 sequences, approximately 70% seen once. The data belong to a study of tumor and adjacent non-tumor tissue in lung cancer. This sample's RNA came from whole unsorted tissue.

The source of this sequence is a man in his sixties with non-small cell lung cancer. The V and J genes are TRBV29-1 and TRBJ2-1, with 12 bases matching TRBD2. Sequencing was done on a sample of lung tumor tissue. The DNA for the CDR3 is TGCAGCGTTGAAGCGGCTAGCGGGAGGGGAAATGAGCAGTTCTCC. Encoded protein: CSVEAASGRGNEQFS.